The 29 T cell receptor beta chains in this list originate from one sample, sequenced in a study of blood T cell repertoires in COVID-19. Profiling relied on immunoSEQ multiplex PCR, and the TCRdb table lists in-frame clones only, not all of them. The repertoire holds some 340,000 clones, with 90% as singletons. What was sequenced was PBMCs or T cells enriched from blood (not recorded which). The receptors originated from a woman aged 25 to 45 who had been exposed to COVID-19.

The gene calls are TRBV9 and TRBJ2-7; 9 nucleotides align to TRBD2. V was pared by 2 bases and J by 2 bases, with 5 bases of the junction left unmatched. The CDR3 sequence is 15 residues long. Germline V gene lookup returns CDR1 SGDLS and CDR2 YYNGEE. The CDR3 loop is CASSVQSSGTYEQYF. CDR3 coding DNA: TGTGCCAGCAGCGTGCAGTCTAGCGGGACCTACGAGCAGTACTTC.

The J gene is TRBJ2-5, the V gene TRBV5-1; 7 positions match TRBD1. Germline CDR1 is SGHRS and CDR2 is YFSETQ. The V gene end was trimmed by 2 bases and the J gene end by 1 base; junction bases not matched to a gene: 5. CDR3 length equals 15 residues. The chain's CDR3 is CASSLRGPTQETQYF. The CDR3 DNA sequence: TGCGCCAGCAGCTTAAGGGGGCCTACCCAAGAGACCCAGTACTTC. Filled out from reference TRBV5-1 and TRBJ2-5, the complete variable domain reads KAGVTQTPRYLIKTRGQQVTLSCSPISGHRSVSWYQQTPGQGLQFLFEYFSETQRNKGNFPGRFSGRQFSNSRSEMNVSTLELGDSALYLCASSLRGPTQETQYFGPGTRLLVL.

The J gene is TRBJ2-5, the V gene TRBV7-3; TRBD1 agrees at 12 bases. After removal of 3 bases from V and 4 bases from J, the junction contained 3 bases not matched to a gene. The CDR3 runs to 15 residues. CDR1 and CDR2 (germline): SGHTA, FQGTGA. The CDR3 loop is CASSFRDRGRETQYF. DNA for the CDR3: TGTGCCAGCAGCTTCCGGGACAGGGGGCGAGAGACCCAGTACTTC.

CDR3 DNA: TGTGCCAGCAGTTATGACAGGGGGAAGGACTACGAGCAGTACTTC. This sequence encodes CASSYDRGKDYEQYF. The rearrangement links TRBV6-5 to TRBJ2-7; 9 bases are a match to TRBD1. V lost 3 bases to trimming and J lost 3 bases; unmatched junction nucleotides: 6. The CDR3 spans 15 residues. Germline V gene lookup returns CDR1 MNHEY and CDR2 SVGAGI.

The genes are TRBV24-1 and TRBJ2-7; D unresolved. V was cut by 12 bases and J by 6 bases, with 29 bases left in between. The germline V gene encodes CDR1 KGHDR and CDR2 SFDVKD. CDR3 length: 16 residues. CDR3 amino acids: CAPKDHSRSLLSEQYF. The CDR3 region has the DNA TGTGCCCCCAAGGATCATTCAAGGAGTCTTCTCTCCGAGCAGTACTTC.

This chain joins TRBV3-1 (or the pseudogene TRBV3-2) and TRBJ2-7, with D hard to call. The CDR3 covers 14 residues. Germline CDR1 reads LGHDT; CDR2 reads YNNKEL (reference sequence). V was cut by 1 base and J by 5 bases, with 12 bases left in between. CDR3 DNA sequence: TGTGCCAGCAGCCAAGCAGAAGTACAAGACGAGCAGTACTTC. Its protein is CASSQAEVQDEQYF.

CDR3 coding DNA: TGCGCCAGCAGCTTGGGGGACGGGACACCCGCTCCCTACTACAATGAGCAGTTCTTC. It is translated as CASSLGDGTPAPYYNEQFF. This chain connects TRBV5-1 to TRBJ2-1; tentatively, D is TRBD1 (6 bases). Trimming took off 0 bases at V and 3 bases at J, with 22 bases between the two ends. Per the germline V gene, CDR1 is SGHRS and CDR2 is YFSETQ. The CDR3 covers 19 residues.

The chain links TRBV7-9 to TRBJ1-2; tentative D call: TRBD1 (5 bases). The CDR3 has 14 residues. Germline V gives CDR1 SEHNR, CDR2 FQNEAQ (reference sequence). Between the trimmed V and J ends, which lost 4 bases and 5 bases, there was a span of 14 bases. CDR3 nucleotides: TGTGCCAGCAGCTCCTCAGGACAACCATATGGCTACACCTTC. Amino acid sequence: CASSSSGQPYGYTF.

This chain connects TRBV7-6 to TRBJ2-5, with 11 bases lining up with TRBD1. V was clipped by 3 bases and J by 0 bases; unmatched bases: 6. The CDR3 covers 17 residues. Per the germline V gene, CDR1 is SGHVS and CDR2 is FNYEAQ. This CDR3 is CASSFYGDRGYQETQYF. CDR3 coding DNA: TGTGCCAGCAGCTTTTACGGGGACAGGGGGTACCAAGAGACCCAGTACTTC.

The genes are TRBV9 and TRBJ1-3; a possible D gene is TRBD1 (5 bases). This CDR3 is built from 15 residues. V gave up 0 bases and J gave up 3 bases, with 10 bases separating them. Germline CDR1 SGDLS, CDR2 YYNGEE. The CDR3 coding sequence is TGTGCCAGCAGCGTAGAGGGGCGCGGTGGAAACACCATATATTTT. Its protein product is CASSVEGRGGNTIYF.

The chain couples TRBV16 to TRBJ2-3; D remains unclear. V dropped 2 bases and J dropped 5 bases, with 8 bases sitting between them. The CDR3 is 13 amino acids. The germline V gene encodes CDR1 KGHSY and CDR2 FQNENV. The chain's CDR3 is CASSQNHGDTQYF. The CDR3 nucleotides read TGTGCCAGCAGCCAAAATCACGGAGATACGCAGTATTTT.

The genes are TRBV6-5 and TRBJ1-6, with TRBD1 matching 10 bases. The length of the CDR3 is 15 residues. Germline CDR1 reads MNHEY; CDR2 reads SVGAGI. The V and J ends lost 6 bases and 8 bases, in that order; junction bases with no gene match: 7. The CDR3 is CASRGQGVGDSPLHF. The DNA of the CDR3 is TGTGCCAGCAGAGGACAGGGGGTGGGGGATTCACCCCTCCACTTT.

The chain links TRBV24-1 to TRBJ2-1; TRBD1 might be the D (5 bases). The ends were cut back, 0 bases at V and 0 bases at J, with 11 bases in the middle. Looked up from germline, CDR1 is KGHDR and CDR2 is SFDVKD. CDR3 length: 17 residues. The CDR3 sequence: CATSDLRGESSYNEQFF. CDR3 DNA: TGTGCCACCAGTGATTTGAGGGGCGAGAGCTCCTACAATGAGCAGTTCTTC.

J is TRBJ1-5 and V is TRBV19, with 9 bases fitting TRBD1. After removal of 6 bases from V and 3 bases from J, the junction contained 6 bases not matched to a gene. This CDR3 region has 15 residues. Germline CDR1 LNHDA, CDR2 SQIVND (reference sequence). CDR3 sequence reads: CASRIRDRANQPQHF. For the CDR3, the DNA is TGTGCCAGTAGAATCCGGGACAGGGCCAATCAGCCCCAGCATTTT.

V gene TRBV5-5 combines with J gene TRBJ2-7, with D maybe TRBD2 (6 bases). The CDR3 spans 17 residues. CDR1 is SGHKS, CDR2 YYEKEE, per germline (reference sequence). Trimming took off 3 bases at V and 4 bases at J, with 23 bases between the two ends. CDR3 protein: CASSSKGLGESRYEQYF. CDR3 in DNA: TGTGCCAGCAGCTCAAAGGGACTTGGAGAATCAAGATACGAGCAGTACTTC.

This chain connects TRBV6-4 to TRBJ1-2; D remains ambiguous. Looked up from germline, CDR1 is MRHNA and CDR2 is SNTAGT. The CDR3 is made up of 12 amino acids. Trimming left V 2 bases short and J 5 bases short, with 6 bases between. The CDR3 coding sequence is TGTGCCAGCAGTGACCCAGGTTATGGCTACACCTTC. Residues: CASSDPGYGYTF.

This clone was detected only a few times. The chain is built from TRBV2 and TRBJ2-1, with unresolved D. V was trimmed by 6 bases and J by 3 bases, leaving 9 bases between them. Germline CDR1 SNHLY, CDR2 FYNNEI. CDR3 length: 13 amino acids. CDR3 region: CASRKNGYNEQFF. In nucleotides, the CDR3 is TGTGCCAGCAGGAAGAACGGCTACAATGAGCAGTTCTTC.

The chain couples TRBV5-8 to TRBJ2-7; D is uncertain. This CDR3 is built from 14 residues. The V and J ends lost 0 bases and 7 bases respectively, with 14 bases between them. Germline V gene data show CDR1 as SGHTS and CDR2 as YDEGEE. In DNA, the CDR3 is TGTGCCAGCAGCTTGGGGTCGTTCCGGTCGGAGCAGTACTTC. Protein sequence: CASSLGSFRSEQYF.

The chain employs TRBV10-3 and TRBJ1-2; 7 bases agree with TRBD1. The ends lost 7 bases at V and 4 bases at J; junction bases unmatched: 9. The CDR3 totals 14 residues. CDR1 and CDR2 from the germline V gene are ENHRY and SYGVKD. The CDR3 here is CAIMREGASYGYTF. CDR3 sequence (DNA): TGTGCCATCATGAGAGAGGGGGCCTCCTATGGCTACACCTTC.

V is TRBV4-3 and J is TRBJ1-2; D is uncertain. Germline V lookup: CDR1 LGHNA, CDR2 YSLEER. Trimming took 1 base from V and 6 from J, leaving 9 bases between them. This CDR3 comprises 13 residues. Here the CDR3 reads CASSQVGRHGYTF. The CDR3 bases are TGCGCCAGCAGCCAAGTGGGCAGACATGGCTACACCTTC.

V usage is TRBV6-5 and J usage is TRBJ2-3; 12 nucleotides agree with TRBD2. Trimming at V came to 6 bases and at J to 4 bases, leaving 5 bases not matched to a gene. This CDR3 region has 15 residues. CDR1 is MNHEY and CDR2 is SVGAGI in the germline V gene. The CDR3 DNA sequence: TGTGCCAGCAGGCATCTAGCGGGGGGGCCAGATACGCAGTATTTT. This encodes CASRHLAGGPDTQYF.

The J gene is TRBJ1-2, the V gene TRBV27, with D possibly matching TRBD1 (5 bases). V was clipped by 4 bases and J by 7 bases, with 25 bases between them. The CDR3 consists of 17 residues. Germline V lookup: CDR1 MNHEY, CDR2 SMNVEV (reference sequence). CDR3 DNA: TGTGCCAGCAGTTCCCGGACACAAAAAGGGCCCCATGGTGGCTACACCTTC. This translates into CASSSRTQKGPHGGYTF.

The genes are TRBV13 and TRBJ1-1; the D gene is possibly TRBD1 (5 bases). Germline V gives CDR1 PRHDT, CDR2 FYEKMQ (reference sequence). This CDR3 is 17 amino acids long. V was cut by 0 bases and J by 4 bases, with 18 bases left in between. CDR3 residues: CASSLGLTLRAITEAFF. As DNA, the CDR3 is TGTGCCAGCAGCTTAGGCCTTACACTCAGGGCTATCACTGAAGCTTTCTTT.

The genes are TRBV5-1 and TRBJ1-1, with 7 bases that match TRBD1. V gave up 4 bases and J gave up 6 bases; unmatched junction bases: 15. Germline-derived CDR1 and CDR2 are SGHRS and YFSETQ. CDR3 length: 16 amino acids. In nucleotides, the CDR3 is TGCGCCAGCAGCCTTACAGGGGACTCGACGGGAGCTGAAGCTTTCTTT. It is translated as CASSLTGDSTGAEAFF.

The chain couples TRBV24-1 to TRBJ2-2, with 11 bases identical to TRBD1. The CDR3 runs 15 residues. Germline V gene sequence: CDR1 KGHDR, CDR2 SFDVKD. The trim removed 12 bases at V and 5 bases at J, leaving 10 bases unmatched. The CDR3, as DNA: TGTGCCTCGGGGACAGGGGGGTTAGGGACCGGGGAGCTGTTTTTT. Amino acids: CASGTGGLGTGELFF.

The chain combines TRBV2 with TRBJ1-5; TRBD1 agrees at 7 bases. The ends lost 5 bases at V and 5 bases at J; junction bases unmatched: 12. Germline loops: CDR1 SNHLY, CDR2 FYNNEI. This CDR3 spans 16 amino acids. This CDR3 reads CASSKRADRSYQPQHF. The CDR3 DNA sequence: TGTGCCAGCAGTAAAAGGGCGGACAGGAGCTATCAGCCCCAGCATTTT.

This clone showed up many times. The chain employs TRBV7-2 and TRBJ1-4, with 7 bases lining up with TRBD1. Trimming cost V 5 bases and J 5 bases; bases outside gene matches: 5. Germline V CDR1 and CDR2: SGHTA, FQGNSA. This CDR3 region has 14 residues. The CDR3 sequence: CASSPRTGNEKLFF. Written as DNA, the CDR3 is TGTGCCAGCAGCCCTAGGACAGGAAATGAAAAACTGTTTTTT.

The gene calls are TRBV5-4 and TRBJ1-1, with a weak D call TRBD1 (5 bases). From germline, CDR1 is SGHNT and CDR2 YYREEE (reference sequence). Trimming pared 1 base from V and 1 base from J, leaving 17 bases between. This CDR3 has 17 residues. The CDR3 loop is CASSLRWGRQGNTEAFF. The DNA for the CDR3 is TGTGCCAGCAGCTTGCGATGGGGGAGGCAAGGGAACACTGAAGCTTTCTTT. Full variable domain (rest looked up from reference TRBV5-4 and TRBJ1-1): ETGVTQSPTHLIKTRGQQVTLRCSSQSGHNTVSWYQQALGQGPQFIFQYYREEENGRGNFPPRFSGLQFPNYSSELNVNALELDDSALYLCASSLRWGRQGNTEAFFGQGTRLTVV.

The CDR3 coding sequence is TGTGCCAGTACCCGTGGTGGTAGCGGGGACCAAGAGACCCAGTACTTC. This translates into CASTRGGSGDQETQYF. The rearrangement links TRBV19 to TRBJ2-5; TRBD2 matches 8 bases. Germline V gene sequence: CDR1 LNHDA, CDR2 SQIVND (reference sequence). The CDR3 extends over 16 amino acids. J was trimmed by 0 bases and V by 7 bases; bases with no gene match: 10.